The TCR beta chain described here comes from a study of blood T cell repertoires in COVID-19. Study details: The samples span acute and convalescent COVID-19 from the United States, Italy and Spain.

Living in roughly 25 US areas, the participants were between roughly 18 and 90 years of age. The ends were cut back, 1 base at V and 4 bases at J, with 19 bases in the middle. Germline values: CDR1 LGHDT, CDR2 YNNKEL (reference sequence). The CDR3 has 17 residues. Generated by immunoSEQ multiplex PCR, the TCRdb table keeps only in-frame clones and is missing some. The sample comprises fewer than 200,000 clones, around 86% of which are singletons, and 20% to 25% rests with the top ten. The rearrangement uses TRBV3-1 (or the pseudogene TRBV3-2) and TRBJ1-2; D not resolved. This clonotype originated in a woman aged 40 to 49 in a cohort exposed to, infected with or recovered from COVID-19 (not recorded which). The sequenced sample consisted of PBMCs or T cells enriched from blood (not recorded which). The chain's CDR3 is CASSQAGLPFRVYGYTF. The CDR3 DNA is TGTGCCAGCAGCCAAGCTGGACTCCCCTTCCGGGTCTATGGCTACACCTTC.